A selection of T cell receptor beta chains follows, all from one sample in a study of regulatory T cells in long-lasting Graves disease. Each CDR3 protein is one row after TCRdb ran MiXCR on the multiplex PCR reads. The table shows about 440,000 distinct CDR3 sequences, with less than 20% occurring only once. These data are also associated with another study on T cells in Graves' hyperthyroidism and ophthalmopathy.

The input for sequencing was peripheral blood mononuclear cells (PBMCs), taken at new diagnosis, from a patient treated with antithyroid drugs. The receptor source for this set is a woman under 40 with Graves disease. Both conserved end residues are part of each CDR3. A D gene is named only where the DNA matches it firmly. Not all rows give a size; the values are once, few, many and, for expanded clones, a class.

many TRBD2 TRBJ2-7 TRBV4-2 TGTGCCAGCAGCCAAGCCCGCACTAGCGGGACCCGCGGGGAGCAGTACTTC CASSQARTSGTRGEQYF
few TRBD1 TRBJ2-5 TRBV5-1 TGCGCCAGCAGCTTAGGGACAGGGGTCAGTGAGACCCAGTACTTC CASSLGTGVSETQYF
few . TRBJ1-2 TRBV7-9 TGTGCCAGCAGCTTAGCTCTTTGGCTCCAAGGCAACTATGGCTACACCTTC CASSLALWLQGNYGYTF
many TRBD1 TRBJ2-7 TRBV3-1 TGTGCCAGCAGCCTGACAGGGGAGTCCGGGTTATACGAGCAGTACTTC CASSLTGESGLYEQYF
many . TRBJ2-1 TRBV6-2/TRBV6-3 TGTGCCAGCAGTTACCTCCCCGGGAGCCCCTCCTACAATGAGCAGTTCTTC CASSYLPGSPSYNEQFF
many TRBD2 TRBJ2-5 TRBV10-3 TGTGCCATCAGTCCGGGACTAGAAGAGACCCAGTACTTC CAISPGLEETQYF
many . TRBJ2-7 TRBV15 TGTGCCACCAGCCGCGGACTAAACTACGAGCAGTACTTC CATSRGLNYEQYF
many . TRBJ2-7 TRBV30 TGTGCCGGAACCGGGACGACAGACTACGAGCAGTACTTC CAGTGTTDYEQYF
. . TRBJ2-2 TRBV7-9 TGTGCCAGCACCTTGGATCTCTACGCCGGGGAGCTGTTTTTT CASTLDLYAGELFF
many . TRBJ1-1 TRBV3-1 TGTGCCAGCAGCCAAAAAGCTGAAGCTTTCTTT CASSQKAEAFF
. . TRBJ2-5 TRBV29-1 TGCAGCGTTAGGATGTACCAAGAGACCCAGTACTTC CSVRMYQETQYF
many . TRBJ2-1 TRBV7-9 TGTGCCAGCAGCCCGGGGCCCGCCGAACAGTTCTTC CASSPGPAEQFF
. . TRBJ2-6 TRBV28 TGTGCCAGCAGTTTTCCCGGGTATGGGGCCAACGTCCTGACTTTC CASSFPGYGANVLTF
many . TRBJ2-7 TRBV27 TGTGCCAGCAGTAGCCTGGGAGTCTACGAGCAGTACTTC CASSSLGVYEQYF
. TRBD1 TRBJ1-1 TRBV7-9 TGTGCCAGCAGCGCAGGGACAGGGTCCGCTGAAGCTTTCTTT CASSAGTGSAEAFF
many . TRBJ1-1 TRBV5-5 TGTGCCAGCAGCTTGCCGCAGGGAATCCGGCAGGACACTGAAGCTTTCTTT CASSLPQGIRQDTEAFF
many TRBD1 TRBJ2-7 TRBV5-1 TGCGCCAGCAGCTTCCGGGGACAGGCCTATAACGAGCAGTACTTC CASSFRGQAYNEQYF
. TRBD1 TRBJ2-7 TRBV12-3/TRBV12-4 TGTGCCAGCAGCTCGGGACAGGGTACCGAGCAGTACTTC CASSSGQGTEQYF
. . TRBJ1-1 TRBV6-5 TGTGCCAGCAGTTCCCCCCAGGGAGTCACTGAAGCTTTCTTT CASSSPQGVTEAFF
few . TRBJ1-4 TRBV7-9 TGTGCCAGCAGCTTCCAACAGGGAAGGTTTGAAAAACTGTTTTTT CASSFQQGRFEKLFF
many . TRBJ2-1 TRBV6-2/TRBV6-3 TGTGCCAGCAGTTACTCGCGGGTACAGCAGTTCTTC CASSYSRVQQFF
many TRBD1 TRBJ2-7 TRBV5-1 TGCGCCAGCAGCTTTTCAGGGGGCGCCGACCAGCAGTACTTC CASSFSGGADQQYF
many TRBD2 TRBJ2-1 TRBV7-3 TGTGCCAGCAGCTTGCAGGGAGGGGAGCAGTTCTTC CASSLQGGEQFF
many TRBD2 TRBJ2-7 TRBV2 TGTGCCAGCAGGGGGACTAGCCCGTACTTC CASRGTSPYF
. . TRBJ2-4 TRBV6-5 TGTGCCAGCAGTTACCCTACCCCGGGTAGGGCCCAAAACATTCAGTACTTC CASSYPTPGRAQNIQYF
many . TRBJ1-1 TRBV20-1 TGCAGTGCTAGACCAGGGGTGAACACTGAAGCTTTCTTT CSARPGVNTEAFF
many . TRBJ2-1 TRBV3-1 TGTGCCAGCAGCCACCGGGACTCCATATACAATGAGCAGTTCTTC CASSHRDSIYNEQFF
many TRBD1 TRBJ1-1 TRBV7-9 TGTGCCAGCAGCTCTACAGGGGGCCGGACTGAAGCTTTCTTT CASSSTGGRTEAFF
many TRBD1 TRBJ1-1 TRBV7-9 TGTGCCAGCAGCGATTCGGGACAGGGGAACACTGAAGCTTTCTTT CASSDSGQGNTEAFF
many . TRBJ2-3 TRBV5-6 TGTGCCAGCAGCTTGGCTGCAGCGGCACCCACAGATACGCAGTATTTT CASSLAAAAPTDTQYF
many TRBD2 TRBJ2-6 TRBV7-6 TGTGCCAGCAGTTCAGGACTAGCGGATTTCTCTGGGGCCAACGTCCTGACTTTC CASSSGLADFSGANVLTF
many . TRBJ2-4 TRBV9 TGTGCCAGCAGCGGGGGATTGAAGGACATTCAGTACTTC CASSGGLKDIQYF
. TRBD1 TRBJ1-3 TRBV6-2/TRBV6-3 TGTGCCAGCATCATCACAGGGGGCGCTTCGGTTGGAAACACCATATATTTT CASIITGGASVGNTIYF
many TRBD1 TRBJ1-5 TRBV7-2 TGTGCCAGCAGCTTAAGGACAGGGTGGAATCAGCCCCAGCATTTT CASSLRTGWNQPQHF
. TRBD1 TRBJ2-1 TRBV6-1 TGTGCCAGCAGCTATTTAGGGGGCTCAAATGAGCAGTTCTTC CASSYLGGSNEQFF
. TRBD2 TRBJ2-7 TRBV18 TGTGCCAGCTCACCACCGGGGACTAGCGGTTCCTACGAGCAGTACTTC CASSPPGTSGSYEQYF
many TRBD1 TRBJ1-5 TRBV11-2 TGTGCCAGCAGCTTCCCAGGGGGTGGTCAGCCCCAGCATTTT CASSFPGGGQPQHF
many . TRBJ2-3 TRBV27 TGTGCCAGCAGTGTTTACTTGGGGCCTAGCACAGATACGCAGTATTTT CASSVYLGPSTDTQYF
many . TRBJ2-5 TRBV29-1 TGCAGCGTCGGACAAGCTCGAGAGACCCAGTACTTC CSVGQARETQYF
many TRBD2 TRBJ2-1 TRBV24-1 TGTGCCACCAGTGCGGGAGGACTAGCGGGTCACAATGAGCAGTTCTTC CATSAGGLAGHNEQFF
few TRBD1 TRBJ2-2 TRBV12-3/TRBV12-4 TGTGCCAGCAGCCCTATTCCCCGGGACAGGGTCGACACCGGGGAGCTGTTTTTT CASSPIPRDRVDTGELFF
few TRBD2 TRBJ2-7 TRBV3-1 TGTGCCAGCAAGGTTGCGGGAGCCTACGAGCAGTACTTC CASKVAGAYEQYF
. . TRBJ2-1 TRBV12-5 TGTGCTAGTGCCCCCCACGACGGGGCCTCCTACAATGAGCAGTTCTTC CASAPHDGASYNEQFF
many TRBD2 TRBJ2-7 TRBV20-1 TGCAGTGCTAGAGGACCCCCGGGGACTAGCGGGAGCTCGAGCTCCTACGAGCAGTACTTC CSARGPPGTSGSSSSYEQYF
many . TRBJ1-5 TRBV3-1 TGTGCCAGCAGCCATAGCGGGAATCAGCCCCAGCATTTT CASSHSGNQPQHF
many TRBD2 TRBJ2-7 TRBV3-1 TGTGCCAGCAGCCAAGACCGTCTGACTAGCGGGAGGGGACGTCGGGAGCAGTACTTC CASSQDRLTSGRGRREQYF
many . TRBJ2-3 TRBV7-9 TGTGCCAGCAGCTTAGCGGTTGGTGGGACAGATACGCAGTATTTT CASSLAVGGTDTQYF
many . TRBJ1-2 TRBV15 TGTGCCACCAGCAGAGATATCGGCCCAGCCTATGGCTACACCTTC CATSRDIGPAYGYTF